The 10 T cell receptor beta chains below come from one sample, sequenced in a study of T-cell reconstitution after alpha-beta-depleted transplantation in children. TCRbeta library preparation incorporated unique molecular identifiers. TCRdb re-derived calls from the PCR reads in MiXCR, one entry per CDR3 protein. The sample consists of 100,000 to 150,000 distinct CDR3 sequences, 23% of them appearing once. The sample was PBMCs, mostly from graft donor cells, taken 180 days after TCRalphabeta/CD19-depleted stem cell transplant. These receptors all come from a male patient aged 2 to 10 who had a stem cell transplant for chronic granulomatous disease, so the T cells may come from the graft donor.

This clonotype was observed a few times. The chain joins TRBV27 to TRBJ1-3; TRBD1 might be the D (6 bases). CDR3 length equals 13 residues. Germline V CDR1 and CDR2: MNHEY, SMNVEV (reference sequence). Trimming removed 6 bases at V and 2 bases at J, with 8 bases between. In DNA form, the CDR3 reads TGTGCCAGCAGCTCAGGGGCTGGAAACACCATATATTTT. This translates into CASSSGAGNTIYF.

The rearrangement uses TRBV10-3 and TRBJ2-7, with 7 bases that match TRBD1. The CDR3 runs to 14 residues. The germline gives CDR1 ENHRY, CDR2 SYGVKD. The V segment lost 6 bases and the J segment 0 bases; nucleotides outside the gene matches: 5. CDR3 nucleotides: TGTGCCATCAGCCTCCGGGACAGCTCCTACGAGCAGTACTTC. Residues: CAISLRDSSYEQYF.

The rearrangement joins TRBV4-2 to TRBJ2-2; D call uncertain. The CDR3 extends over 15 amino acids. V was pared by 0 bases and J by 4 bases, with 9 bases between. Germline CDR1 LGHNA, CDR2 YNFKEQ. The CDR3: CASSQDVGLTGELFF. CDR3 nucleotide sequence: TGTGCCAGCAGCCAAGATGTAGGGCTCACCGGGGAGCTGTTTTTT.

This clonotype was seen many times. The gene calls are TRBV5-1 and TRBJ2-7; 7 bases fit TRBD2. There are 15 residues in the CDR3. The germline CDR1 and CDR2 sequences are SGHRS and YFSETQ. V shed 3 bases and J 6 bases; nucleotides not matched to a gene: 12. In DNA, the CDR3 is TGCGCCAGCAGCTCCACCGGGACTACCACCCTCGAGCAGTACTTC. Protein sequence: CASSSTGTTTLEQYF.

This clonotype was observed a few times. The chain employs TRBV12-3 or TRBV12-4 and TRBJ2-1, with TRBD2 identical over 7 bases. There are 15 residues in the CDR3. V gave up 2 bases and J gave up 5 bases; unmatched junction bases: 6. For the CDR3, the DNA is TGTGCCAGCAGTTTACCGGGGGGTCGAGACAATGAGCAGTTCTTC. Translation gives CASSLPGGRDNEQFF.

The chain employs TRBV9 and TRBJ2-1; the match to TRBD1 covers 9 bases. The V gene end was trimmed by 1 base and the J gene end by 9 bases; junction bases not matched to a gene: 8. The length of the CDR3 is 15 residues. Germline-derived CDR1 and CDR2 are SGDLS and YYNGEE. As DNA, the CDR3 is TGTGCCAGCAGCGTATCCGGTGACAGGGGGGGTGAGCAGTTCTTC. Translation gives CASSVSGDRGGEQFF.

The chain has TRBV15 and TRBJ1-4, with D hard to call. V gave up 0 bases and J gave up 7 bases, with 12 bases separating them. The CDR3 runs to 15 residues. Per germline, CDR1 LNHNV and CDR2 YYDKDF (reference sequence). CDR3 nucleotide sequence: TGTGCCACCAGCAGAGATACGGGGAGCGGTGAAAAACTGTTTTTT. This translates into CATSRDTGSGEKLFF.

The sample holds many counts of this clonotype. The V call is TRBV18, the J call TRBJ1-4; weak D call: TRBD1 (6 bases). The CDR3 totals 14 residues. Looked up from germline, CDR1 is KGHSH and CDR2 is LQKENI. V lost 0 bases and J 5 bases, leaving 7 bases between the germline ends. CDR3 sequence: CASSPPQGNEKLFF. Written as DNA, the CDR3 is TGTGCCAGCTCACCACCTCAGGGGAATGAAAAACTGTTTTTT.

The chain links TRBV5-1 to TRBJ2-3; the match to TRBD2 covers 13 bases. This CDR3 comprises 16 residues. Losses at the gene ends were 5 bases for V and 4 bases for J; bases not matched to a gene: 7. CDR1 and CDR2 from the germline V gene are SGHRS and YFSETQ. The CDR3 DNA sequence: TGCGCCAGCAGGGGGACTAGCGGGATATATGCAGATACGCAGTATTTT. It encodes CASRGTSGIYADTQYF.

In this sample, this clonotype turned up a few times. V and J are TRBV29-1 and TRBJ2-7, with 12 bases matching TRBD1. Germline CDR1 is SQVTM and CDR2 is ANQGSEA. Trimming removed 4 bases from V and 5 bases from J; junction bases left unmatched: 6. The CDR3 runs to 14 residues. This CDR3 is CSVGRGTGGHEQYF. Here the CDR3 DNA reads TGCAGCGTTGGGAGAGGGACAGGGGGCCACGAGCAGTACTTC.